The next 5 T cell receptor beta chains were all read from a single sample in a study of cytomegalovirus exposure and HLA in healthy donors. Primers: 60 Vbeta forward and 13 Jbeta reverse. The table came from immunoSEQ multiplex PCR; TCRdb's copy has only in-frame clones and leaves some out. The table has tens of thousands of clones, about 82% seen once. Sequencing was done on a sample of PBMCs. These TCRs come from a woman aged 25 to 39 in good health and CMV-seronegative.

V and J are TRBV7-6 and TRBJ2-1; 8 bases are a match to TRBD2. The trim removed 7 bases at V and 7 bases at J, leaving 15 bases unmatched. CDR1 and CDR2 from the germline V gene are SGHVS and FNYEAQ. The CDR3 totals 16 residues. In DNA form, the CDR3 reads TGTGCCAGCACCACCGGGTGGCGGGGGGCGGGGAATGAGCAGTTCTTC. Residues: CASTTGWRGAGNEQFF.

The chain joins TRBV6-1 to TRBJ1-3; 8 bases align to TRBD1. The V gene end was trimmed by 1 base and the J gene end by 0 bases; junction bases not matched to a gene: 5. The CDR3 runs to 17 residues. Germline V gene data show CDR1 as MNHNS and CDR2 as SASEGT. As DNA, the CDR3 is TGTGCCAGCAGTGAAGTAGGGGGACAGGTCTCTGGAAACACCATATATTTT. This gives the protein CASSEVGGQVSGNTIYF.

This chain joins TRBV19 and TRBJ1-1, with a weak D call TRBD1 (5 bases). Germline V CDR1 and CDR2: LNHDA, SQIVND (reference sequence). V was cut by 6 bases and J by 6 bases, with 20 bases left in between. This CDR3 has 15 amino acids. The CDR3 DNA sequence: TGTGCCAGTAGGACCTTTGACAGCCCCGGAGCTGAAGCTTTCTTT. Translating it yields CASRTFDSPGAEAFF.

The gene calls are TRBV5-1 and TRBJ2-1, with 8 bases lining up with TRBD2. This CDR3 comprises 15 residues. Per germline, CDR1 SGHRS and CDR2 YFSETQ. J was trimmed by 2 bases and V by 4 bases; bases with no gene match: 5. The CDR3 DNA sequence: TGCGCCAGCAGCGTCAACGGGGGGGCCTACAATGAGCAGTTCTTC. This encodes CASSVNGGAYNEQFF.

This chain's CDR3 is CASSLEFTDTQYF. In DNA, the CDR3 is TGTGCCAGCAGCCTTGAGTTCACAGATACGCAGTATTTT. The chain uses TRBV7-2 and TRBJ2-3, with D unresolved. In germline, CDR1 is SGHTA, CDR2 FQGNSA. This CDR3 contains 13 residues. V lost 5 bases and J 2 bases, leaving 8 bases between the germline ends.